The 10 T cell receptor beta chains reported below all come from one sample, sequenced in a study of blood T cell repertoires in COVID-19. Libraries were prepared by immunoSEQ multiplex PCR; TCRdb keeps only in-frame clonotypes and omits some of them. The sample yields approximately 220,000 clones, 85% to 90% seen once. Sequencing input: PBMCs or T cells enriched from blood (not recorded which). The receptor set was obtained from a woman between 18 and 30 years old in a cohort exposed to, infected with or recovered from COVID-19 (not recorded which).

The chain employs TRBV19 and TRBJ2-7; 10 nucleotides agree with TRBD1. V trimming: 5 bases; J trimming: 5 bases; junction bases outside the gene matches: 9. Germline V gives CDR1 LNHDA, CDR2 SQIVND (reference sequence). The CDR3 runs to 15 residues. CDR3: CASSPEGQGSDEQYF. CDR3 DNA sequence: TGTGCCAGTAGTCCGGAGGGACAGGGGTCAGACGAGCAGTACTTC.

V gene TRBV2 combines with J gene TRBJ2-1; 8 bases fit TRBD2. The CDR3 loop spans 16 amino acids. V dropped 8 bases and J dropped 7; count of bases not matched to a gene: 16. From germline, CDR1 is SNHLY and CDR2 FYNNEI. The CDR3 is CASGGVGAGVGNEQFF. In nucleotides, the CDR3 is TGTGCCAGCGGGGGTGTTGGAGCGGGAGTGGGGAATGAGCAGTTCTTC.

The chain carries TRBV3-1 (or the pseudogene TRBV3-2) and TRBJ2-3; maybe TRBD1 (5 bases). The germline V gene has CDR1 LGHDT and CDR2 YNNKEL (reference sequence). V was trimmed by 0 bases and J by 6 bases, leaving 16 bases between them. This CDR3 is 16 amino acids long. CDR3 in DNA: TGTGCCAGCAGCCAAGATAGGGCCAGGGCCGTGGATACGCAGTATTTT. Protein: CASSQDRARAVDTQYF.

The chain carries TRBV24-1 and TRBJ2-5; the match to TRBD1 covers 9 bases. V trimming: 3 bases; J trimming: 4 bases; junction bases outside the gene matches: 5. CDR1 and CDR2 (germline): KGHDR, SFDVKD. The CDR3 is 15 residues long. CDR3 sequence: CATSDPGTGIETQYF. In DNA form, the CDR3 reads TGTGCCACCAGTGATCCCGGGACAGGGATAGAGACCCAGTACTTC.

The CDR3 DNA reads as TGTGCCAGCAGCGAACATACAGGGGATGGAAACACCATATATTTT. Its protein product is CASSEHTGDGNTIYF. The V and J genes are TRBV9 and TRBJ1-3; 7 positions agree with TRBD1. CDR1 and CDR2 from the germline V gene are SGDLS and YYNGEE. This CDR3 is 15 amino acids long. The trim removed 3 bases at V and 3 bases at J, leaving 6 bases unmatched.

This chain uses TRBV11-2 with TRBJ2-2; TRBD1 agrees at 7 bases. Per the germline V gene, CDR1 is SGHAT and CDR2 is FQNNGV. V lost 2 bases, J lost 7 bases, and 4 bases stayed unmatched. This CDR3 has 14 amino acids. The CDR3 region is CASSLNRGNGELFF. Written as DNA, the CDR3 is TGTGCCAGCAGCTTAAACAGGGGAAACGGGGAGCTGTTTTTT.

The chain uses TRBV19 and TRBJ1-5; 7 positions match TRBD1. Germline CDR1 is LNHDA and CDR2 is SQIVND (reference sequence). The CDR3 loop spans 14 amino acids. Unmatched junction bases numbered 9, after V lost 6 bases and J lost 7 bases. CDR3 protein: CASSPLQGDQPQHF. CDR3 in DNA: TGTGCCAGTAGCCCTCTTCAGGGGGACCAGCCCCAGCATTTT.

The rearrangement links TRBV5-5 to TRBJ2-3; 7 bases match TRBD1. The germline gives CDR1 SGHKS, CDR2 YYEKEE (reference sequence). With V trimmed by 1 base and J by 4 bases, 6 bases remained unmatched. This CDR3 region has 15 residues. Here the CDR3 DNA reads TGTGCCAGCAGCTTGTTAGACAGGGTTGCAGATACGCAGTATTTT. Residues: CASSLLDRVADTQYF.

This clone was counted only a few times. The rearrangement joins TRBV7-3 to TRBJ2-2, with D perhaps matching TRBD1 (5 bases). Trimming took off 3 bases at V and 4 bases at J, with 9 bases between the two ends. CDR1 SGHTA and CDR2 FQGTGA come from the germline V gene. This CDR3 is 14 amino acids long. CDR3 in DNA: TGTGCCAGCAGCTTCGGACACTTCACCGGGGAGCTGTTTTTT. Residues: CASSFGHFTGELFF.

The V gene is TRBV6-6, the J gene TRBJ2-1, with D possibly matching TRBD1 (5 bases). CDR1 and CDR2 from the germline V gene are MNHNY and SVGAGI (reference sequence). Between the trimmed V and J ends, which lost 2 bases and 1 base, there was a span of 6 bases. CDR3 length: 14 amino acids. Written as DNA, the CDR3 is TGTGCCAGCAGTTACGACAGTTCCTACAATGAGCAGTTCTTC. This sequence encodes CASSYDSSYNEQFF.